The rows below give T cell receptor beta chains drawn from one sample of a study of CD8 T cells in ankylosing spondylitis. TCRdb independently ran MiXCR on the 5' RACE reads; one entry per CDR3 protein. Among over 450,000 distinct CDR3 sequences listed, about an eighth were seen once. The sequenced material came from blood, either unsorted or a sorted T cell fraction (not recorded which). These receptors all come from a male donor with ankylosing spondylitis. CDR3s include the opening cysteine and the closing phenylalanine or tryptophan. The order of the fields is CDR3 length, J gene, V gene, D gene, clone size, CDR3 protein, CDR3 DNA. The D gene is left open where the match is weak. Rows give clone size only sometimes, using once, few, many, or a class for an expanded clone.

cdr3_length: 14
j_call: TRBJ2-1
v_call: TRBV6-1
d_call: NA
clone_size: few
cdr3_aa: CASSEPGRGDEQFF
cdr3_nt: TGTGCCAGCAGTGAACCAGGGAGGGGGGATGAGCAGTTCTTC

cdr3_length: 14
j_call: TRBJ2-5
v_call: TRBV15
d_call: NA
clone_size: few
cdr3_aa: CATSRDTAGETQYF
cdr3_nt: TGTGCCACCAGCAGAGATACAGCCGGAGAGACCCAGTACTTC

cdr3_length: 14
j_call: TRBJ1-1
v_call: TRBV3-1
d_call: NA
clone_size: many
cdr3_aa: CASSQARGGTEAFF
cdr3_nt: TGTGCCAGCAGCCAGGCGCGGGGGGGGACTGAAGCTTTCTTT

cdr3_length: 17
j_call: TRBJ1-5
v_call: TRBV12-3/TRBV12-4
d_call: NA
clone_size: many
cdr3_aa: CASSLGVNIGGYGPQHF
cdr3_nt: TGTGCCAGCAGTTTAGGCGTAAACATAGGCGGGTACGGCCCCCAGCATTTT

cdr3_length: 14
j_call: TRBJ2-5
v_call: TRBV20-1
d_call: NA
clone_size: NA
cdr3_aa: CSARDLVEWETQYF
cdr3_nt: TGCAGTGCTAGAGATCTCGTAGAATGGGAGACCCAGTACTTC

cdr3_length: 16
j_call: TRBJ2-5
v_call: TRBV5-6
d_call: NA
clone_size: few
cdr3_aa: CASSLFRTYRAETQYF
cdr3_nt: TGTGCCAGCAGCCTTTTCCGGACATACAGGGCGGAGACCCAGTACTTC

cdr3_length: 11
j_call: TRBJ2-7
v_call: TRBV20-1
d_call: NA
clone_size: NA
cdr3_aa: CSARAMDEQYF
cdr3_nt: TGCAGTGCTAGAGCGATGGACGAGCAGTACTTC

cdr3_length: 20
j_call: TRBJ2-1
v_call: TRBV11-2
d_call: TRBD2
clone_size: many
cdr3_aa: CASSLEVAGLLTLSYNEQFF
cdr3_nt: TGTGCCAGCAGCTTAGAGGTAGCGGGACTCTTGACGCTGTCCTACAATGAGCAGTTCTTC

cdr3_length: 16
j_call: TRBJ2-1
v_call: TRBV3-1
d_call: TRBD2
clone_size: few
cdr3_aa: CASSQGRLAGVYEQFF
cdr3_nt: TGTGCCAGCAGCCAAGGGCGACTAGCGGGAGTCTATGAGCAGTTCTTC

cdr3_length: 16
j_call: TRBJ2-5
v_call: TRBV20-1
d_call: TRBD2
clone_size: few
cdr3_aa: CSVPGGLAGGEETQYF
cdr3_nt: TGCAGTGTGCCTGGGGGACTAGCGGGAGGAGAGGAGACCCAGTACTTC

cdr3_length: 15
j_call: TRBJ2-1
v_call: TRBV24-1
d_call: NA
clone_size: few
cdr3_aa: CATSDFQAVLNEQFF
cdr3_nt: TGTGCCACCAGTGATTTCCAGGCGGTGCTAAATGAGCAGTTCTTC